These 29 T cell receptor beta chains were sequenced from one sample in a study of blood T cell repertoires in COVID-19. Clones were read by immunoSEQ multiplex PCR, and TCRdb kept only the in-frame ones, dropping some. The sample has 100,000 or so clones; about nine tenths are singletons. Sequencing input: peripheral blood. The source of these receptors is a man over 45 with active COVID-19.

V gene TRBV9 combines with J gene TRBJ2-2; weak D call: TRBD2 (5 bases). This CDR3 spans 15 amino acids. Germline CDR1 is SGDLS and CDR2 is YYNGEE. Trimming stripped 0 bases from V and 3 bases from J, with 9 bases between. The CDR3 protein is CASSVGGAYTGELFF. In nucleotides, the CDR3 is TGTGCCAGCAGCGTAGGGGGAGCTTACACCGGGGAGCTGTTTTTT.

The chain recombines TRBV28 with TRBJ1-6, with 7 bases that match TRBD1. There are 16 residues in the CDR3. Per germline, CDR1 MDHEN and CDR2 SYDVKM. Trimming cost V 6 bases and J 5 bases; bases outside gene matches: 10. The CDR3 sequence: CASSRNQGGNNSPLHF. CDR3 nucleotide sequence: TGTGCCAGCAGCAGGAACCAGGGGGGTAATAATTCACCCCTCCACTTT.

This clone has only one observation. The rearrangement uses TRBV3-1 (or the pseudogene TRBV3-2) and TRBJ2-7; the match to TRBD2 covers 9 bases. Trimming took 3 bases from V and 0 from J; bases not matched to a gene: 15. The CDR3 totals 19 residues. CDR1 LGHDT and CDR2 YNNKEL come from the germline V gene (reference sequence). The CDR3 DNA sequence: TGTGCCAGCAGCCACGCGGGGGGGAAAAAAACAGGGAGCTCCTACGAGCAGTACGTC. Its translation: CASSHAGGKKTGSSYEQYV.

The J gene is TRBJ2-3, the V gene TRBV19; D uncertain. Trimming stripped 4 bases from V and 1 base from J, with 15 bases between. The CDR3 consists of 16 residues. CDR1 and CDR2 from the germline V gene are LNHDA and SQIVND (reference sequence). This CDR3 is CASSKGGGRRTDTQYF. CDR3 in DNA: TGTGCCAGTAGTAAAGGTGGTGGCAGGCGCACAGATACGCAGTATTTT.

This clone was counted a few times. V is TRBV28 and J is TRBJ1-1; 8 bases match TRBD1. The CDR3 has 16 amino acids. V dropped 3 bases and J dropped 4; count of bases not matched to a gene: 10. Germline V gene sequence: CDR1 MDHEN, CDR2 SYDVKM. The CDR3 nucleotides are TGTGCCAGCAGTTTCCCCTGGACAGGGAAGGGCACTGAAGCTTTCTTT. Translating gives CASSFPWTGKGTEAFF.

V usage is TRBV6-1 and J usage is TRBJ2-5, with D possibly matching TRBD1 (6 bases). Trimming left V 2 bases short and J 1 base short, with 11 bases between. The CDR3 runs to 15 residues. CDR1 MNHNS and CDR2 SASEGT come from the germline V gene. The chain's CDR3 is CASSEPRQAQETQYF. The CDR3 coding sequence is TGTGCCAGCAGTGAACCCAGACAGGCCCAAGAGACCCAGTACTTC.

The rearrangement joins TRBV2 to TRBJ2-3; D gene uncertain. Germline loops: CDR1 SNHLY, CDR2 FYNNEI. V lost 6 bases, J lost 2 bases, and 12 bases lay in between. The CDR3 extends over 14 amino acids. The CDR3 DNA sequence: TGTGCCAGCAGGGGCCCCATCCACACAGATACGCAGTATTTT. It translates to CASRGPIHTDTQYF. The full variable domain, in which reference TRBV2 and TRBJ2-3 provide the parts outside the CDR3, is EPEVTQTPSHQVTQMGQEVILRCVPISNHLYFYWYRQILGQKVEFLVSFYNNEISEKSEIFDDQFSVERPDGSNFTLKIRSTKLEDSAMYFCASRGPIHTDTQYFGPGTRLTVL.

This chain connects TRBV20-1 to TRBJ1-1, with D unclear. Germline V gene data show CDR1 as DFQATT and CDR2 as SNEGSKA (reference sequence). The ends were cut back, 6 bases at V and 3 bases at J, with 8 bases in the middle. This CDR3 region has 11 residues. The DNA of the CDR3 is TGCAGTGCCCCTACGCACACTGAAGCTTTCTTT. It specifies CSAPTHTEAFF.

The J gene is TRBJ1-2, the V gene TRBV28, with 9 nucleotides matching TRBD1. Trimming removed 4 bases from V and 5 bases from J; junction bases left unmatched: 5. From germline, CDR1 is MDHEN and CDR2 SYDVKM. The CDR3 is made up of 14 amino acids. CDR3 DNA sequence: TGTGCCAGCAGTTCTACAGGGGGCTGGTATGGCTACACCTTC. Its protein product is CASSSTGGWYGYTF.

The DNA of the CDR3 is TGTGCCAGCAGCAAAGAACGGGGGGGCTTGGAGACCCAGTACTTC. Encoded protein: CASSKERGGLETQYF. The chain is built from TRBV7-8 and TRBJ2-5, with 8 bases that match TRBD2. The V gene end was trimmed by 5 bases and the J gene end by 5 bases; junction bases not matched to a gene: 10. This CDR3 region has 15 residues. Germline CDR1 SGHVS, CDR2 FQNEAQ.

The V gene is TRBV5-1, the J gene TRBJ1-1; 7 bases agree with TRBD1. V lost 3 bases to trimming and J lost 4 bases; unmatched junction nucleotides: 12. This CDR3 has 16 amino acids. From germline, CDR1 is SGHRS and CDR2 YFSETQ. In nucleotides, the CDR3 is TGCGCCAGCAGCTGGACAGGCCCCGGAGGGGGCACTGAAGCTTTCTTT. Residues: CASSWTGPGGGTEAFF.

The chain uses TRBV27 and TRBJ2-2, with 7 positions matching TRBD2. Per the germline V gene, CDR1 is MNHEY and CDR2 is SMNVEV (reference sequence). CDR3 length equals 15 residues. Unmatched junction bases numbered 6, after V lost 1 base and J lost 7 bases. The chain's CDR3 is CASSLFGGSIGELFF. The CDR3 coding sequence is TGTGCCAGCAGTTTATTTGGCGGGAGCATCGGGGAGCTGTTTTTT.

Concerning this clone itself: The same CDR3 also results from other DNA sequences found in this sample. The V and J genes are TRBV19 and TRBJ1-5; a possible D gene is TRBD1 (6 bases). This CDR3 region has 14 residues. Germline CDR1 is LNHDA and CDR2 is SQIVND (reference sequence). The V and J ends lost 4 bases and 7 bases respectively, with 14 bases between them. CDR3 region: CASSRTNRDQPQHF. CDR3 bases: TGTGCCAGTAGTAGAACCAACAGGGACCAGCCCCAGCATTTT.

V usage is TRBV24-1 and J usage is TRBJ2-5; 7 bases are shared with TRBD1. The V gene's germline CDR1 is KGHDR and CDR2 SFDVKD. The V segment lost 4 bases and the J segment 0 bases; nucleotides outside the gene matches: 10. The length of the CDR3 is 17 residues. The CDR3 here is CATSDPTGKQDQETQYF. For the CDR3, the DNA is TGTGCCACCAGTGACCCGACAGGGAAGCAAGACCAAGAGACCCAGTACTTC.

The chain carries TRBV3-1 (or the pseudogene TRBV3-2) and TRBJ1-4; 8 bases align to TRBD1. The CDR3 sequence is 17 residues long. V gave up 11 bases and J gave up 3 bases; unmatched junction bases: 17. Germline CDR1 LGHDT, CDR2 YNNKEL (reference sequence). CDR3 residues: CAVSKSGGISANEKLFF. CDR3 DNA: TGTGCCGTGTCCAAATCAGGGGGCATCTCCGCTAATGAAAAACTGTTTTTT.

The genes are TRBV23-1 and TRBJ2-1, with 10 bases fitting TRBD1. TRBV23-1 is given ORF status, its function remaining uncertain. Germline trimming cut 3 bases from V and 6 bases from J; bases unmatched to any gene: 8. The CDR3 contains 16 residues. CDR3 amino acids: CASSHRDRGGSNEQFF. The DNA for the CDR3 is TGCGCCAGCAGTCATCGGGACAGGGGTGGCTCCAATGAGCAGTTCTTC.

The chain carries TRBV7-7 and TRBJ2-3; TRBD2 matches at 13 bases. Germline CDR1 and CDR2: SSHAT and FNYEAQ (reference sequence). This CDR3 is 19 amino acids long. V lost 1 base, J lost 6 bases, and 13 bases stayed unmatched. The CDR3 coding sequence is TGTGCCAGCAGCTTAGGCCCCGGGACTAGCGGGGCCCCGGGGGATACGCAGTATTTT. Translating it yields CASSLGPGTSGAPGDTQYF. The whole variable domain, remainder taken from reference TRBV7-7 and TRBJ2-3, is GAGVSQSPRYKVTKRGQDVTLRCDPISSHATLYWYQQALGQGPEFLTYFNYEAQPDKSGLPSDRFSAERPEGSISTLTIQRTEQRDSAMYRCASSLGPGTSGAPGDTQYFGPGTRLTVL.

This chain uses TRBV15 with TRBJ1-5; D ambiguous. The V end was cut by 4 bases, the J end by 1 base, with 14 bases between. CDR1 LNHNV and CDR2 YYDKDF come from the germline V gene (reference sequence). The CDR3 is made up of 16 amino acids. CDR3 nucleotides: TGTGCCACCAGCAAGACGGAGACGAAAAGCAATCAGCCCCAGCATTTT. It encodes CATSKTETKSNQPQHF.

This chain connects TRBV6-4 to TRBJ2-7, with 9 bases fitting TRBD2. This CDR3 has 15 amino acids. Germline V gene data show CDR1 as MRHNA and CDR2 as SNTAGT. With V trimmed by 0 bases and J by 2 bases, 2 bases remained unmatched. The CDR3 loop is CASSDSSGGPYEQYF. The DNA for the CDR3 is TGTGCCAGCAGTGACTCTAGCGGGGGCCCCTACGAGCAGTACTTC.

The genes are TRBV19 and TRBJ2-5; 7 bases line up with TRBD2. This CDR3 region has 16 residues. Germline values: CDR1 LNHDA, CDR2 SQIVND (reference sequence). The J segment lost 5 bases and the V segment lost 5 bases, leaving 14 bases of the junction unmatched. The DNA of the CDR3 is TGTGCCAGTAGTCCGACGGGAGGAGGGCGAACGGAGACCCAGTACTTC. It encodes CASSPTGGGRTETQYF.

V is TRBV3-1 (or the pseudogene TRBV3-2) and J is TRBJ2-5, with unresolved D. The CDR3 sequence is 14 residues long. In germline, CDR1 is LGHDT, CDR2 YNNKEL (reference sequence). V was cut by 0 bases and J by 1 base, with 6 bases left in between. CDR3 sequence reads: CASSQDIAQETQYF. CDR3 nucleotides: TGTGCCAGCAGCCAAGATATAGCCCAAGAGACCCAGTACTTC.

There are a few counts of this clone. The chain uses TRBV9 and TRBJ1-5, with D possibly being TRBD1 (5 bases). The germline CDR1 and CDR2 sequences are SGDLS and YYNGEE. V was clipped by 0 bases and J by 7 bases, with 26 bases between them. This CDR3 contains 19 residues. This CDR3 is CASSVDDMGGLGGGQPQHF. DNA of the CDR3: TGTGCCAGCAGCGTAGATGACATGGGGGGTCTAGGAGGAGGGCAGCCCCAGCATTTT.

The chain carries TRBV14 and TRBJ2-2; no firm D call. CDR3 length equals 14 residues. Germline V gene data show CDR1 as SGHDN and CDR2 as FVKESK. Trimming stripped 5 bases from V and 1 base from J, with 8 bases between. The CDR3 is CASSVQRNTGELFF. CDR3 nucleotide sequence: TGTGCCAGCAGCGTGCAGCGGAACACCGGGGAGCTGTTTTTT.

The chain joins TRBV7-2 to TRBJ2-5; TRBD2 agrees at 10 bases. CDR1 is SGHTA and CDR2 is FQGNSA in the germline V gene. The CDR3 extends over 15 amino acids. The V gene end was trimmed by 5 bases and the J gene end by 5 bases; junction bases not matched to a gene: 8. The CDR3, as DNA: TGTGCCAGCAGCAGAGCGGGAGGGCCTTCGGAGACCCAGTACTTC. Encoded protein: CASSRAGGPSETQYF. Based on the CDR3 plus reference TRBV7-2 and TRBJ2-5, the full variable domain is GAGVSQSPSNKVTEKGKDVELRCDPISGHTALYWYRQSLGQGLEFLIYFQGNSAPDKSGLPSDRFSAERTGGSVSTLTIQRTQQEDSAVYLCASSRAGGPSETQYFGPGTRLLVL.

The chain is built from TRBV2 and TRBJ2-7; weak D call: TRBD1 (6 bases). V was trimmed by 6 bases and J by 7 bases, leaving 16 bases between them. Germline CDR1 and CDR2: SNHLY and FYNNEI. The CDR3 length is 13 residues. The CDR3 DNA reads TGTGCCAGCAGGAGGGACAACAGCCGGGAGCAGTACGTC. As protein: CASRRDNSREQYV.

The chain joins TRBV2 to TRBJ1-4; 8 nucleotides agree with TRBD1. This CDR3 is built from 14 residues. The junction had 7 bases not matched to a gene; V was cut back by 6 bases and J by 7 bases. In germline, CDR1 is SNHLY, CDR2 FYNNEI. DNA of the CDR3: TGTGCCAGCAGATGGACAGGGAGGACTGAAAAACTGTTTTTT. This translates into CASRWTGRTEKLFF.

This clone occurred once. This chain joins TRBV4-1 and TRBJ1-4; D is unresolved. V dropped 10 bases and J dropped 11 bases, with 17 bases sitting between them. Looked up from germline, CDR1 is MGHRA and CDR2 is YSYEKL. The CDR3 runs to 12 residues. The chain's CDR3 is CAKTPRDKKLFF. CDR3 sequence (DNA): TGCGCCAAAACCCCACGTGACAAGAAACTGTTTTTT.

This clone was detected a few times. The V and J genes are TRBV5-5 and TRBJ2-7, with D hard to call. V was shortened by 2 bases and J by 5 bases, with 8 bases between the two germline ends. The CDR3 covers 12 residues. Per germline, CDR1 SGHKS and CDR2 YYEKEE (reference sequence). CDR3 DNA sequence: TGTGCCAGCAGCTTTGGCTTCCACGAGCAGTACGTC. Translated, it gives CASSFGFHEQYV.

CDR3 in DNA: TGTGCCAGCAGCCCGGACAGGAAGTATGGCTACACCTTC. Translation: CASSPDRKYGYTF. This chain joins TRBV7-2 and TRBJ1-2, with 7 nucleotides matching TRBD1. The CDR3 length is 13 residues. Germline V gene sequence: CDR1 SGHTA, CDR2 FQGNSA. The trim removed 5 bases at V and 5 bases at J, leaving 5 bases unmatched. The full variable domain, completed using reference TRBV7-2 and TRBJ1-2, is GAGVSQSPSNKVTEKGKDVELRCDPISGHTALYWYRQSLGQGLEFLIYFQGNSAPDKSGLPSDRFSAERTGGSVSTLTIQRTQQEDSAVYLCASSPDRKYGYTFGSGTRLTVV.